These T cell receptor beta chains were read from a single sample in a study of T cell responses to AZD1222 COVID-19 vaccine. Clones were sequenced by immunoSEQ multiplex PCR, and TCRdb holds only the in-frame ones, with some missing. The sample gives approximately 100,000 clones, around nine tenths of which show up once; approximately 16% is in the top ten. The source material was peripheral blood, sampled on day 0 of AZD1222 vaccination. The receptors here all came from an adult in good health. CDR3s include the opening cysteine and the closing phenylalanine or tryptophan. D genes are given only for firm matches. Only some rows state a clone size, as once, few, many or a class for expanded clones.

cdr3_aa,cdr3_nt,clone_size,j_call,v_call,d_call
CASSSQGGGGTDTQYF,TGCGCCAGCAGCTCCCAAGGCGGGGGCGGCACAGATACGCAGTATTTT,-,TRBJ2-3,TRBV5-1,-
CASSSGQGMGIQYF,TGTGCCAGCAGTTCGGGACAGGGGATGGGCATTCAGTACTTC,-,TRBJ2-4,TRBV27,TRBD1
CASSLSEGNEQFF,TGTGCCAGCAGCTTAAGTGAGGGCAATGAGCAGTTCTTC,-,TRBJ2-1,TRBV11-2,-
CASSDRDRDEKLFF,TGCGCCAGCAGCGACCGGGACAGGGATGAAAAACTGTTTTTT,-,TRBJ1-4,TRBV4-1,TRBD1
CASYIGAGGNTEAFF,TGTGCCAGCTACATTGGTGCAGGCGGGAACACTGAAGCTTTCTTT,-,TRBJ1-1,TRBV18,-
CASSVGPNNEKLFF,TGTGCCAGCAGTGTTGGGCCGAATAATGAAAAACTGTTTTTT,-,TRBJ1-4,TRBV2,-
CASGEQYF,TGCGCCAGCGGGGAGCAGTACTTC,-,TRBJ2-7,TRBV10-1,-
CASSFLSRSEQYF,TGTGCCAGCAGCTTCTTAAGCAGGAGCGAGCAGTACTTC,-,TRBJ2-7,TRBV7-2,-
CASSQNPSNTEAFF,TGTGCCAGCAGCCAAAACCCGAGCAACACTGAAGCTTTCTTT,-,TRBJ1-1,TRBV3-1/TRBV3-2,-
CATNSEFSYEQYF,TGTGCCACCAACAGCGAATTCTCCTACGAGCAGTACTTC,-,TRBJ2-7,TRBV10-3,-
CASSYVGGNSPLHF,TGTGCCAGCAGCTACGTGGGGGGTAATTCACCCCTCCACTTT,few,TRBJ1-6,TRBV11-2,-
CASRGGTYGYTF,TGTGCCAGCAGGGGCGGGACCTATGGCTACACCTTC,-,TRBJ1-2,TRBV6-6,-
CATSDSQGAGETQYF,TGTGCCACCAGTGATTCACAGGGGGCAGGGGAGACCCAGTACTTC,-,TRBJ2-5,TRBV24-1,TRBD1
CASSTILRGNTQYF,TGTGCCAGTAGCACAATCCTACGGGGGAATACGCAGTATTTT,-,TRBJ2-3,TRBV19,-
CASSFWGLNTEAFF,TGTGCCAGCAGTTTTTGGGGGCTGAACACTGAAGCTTTCTTT,once,TRBJ1-1,TRBV28,-
CASSFDSRSGNTIYF,TGTGCCAGCAGCTTTGACAGTCGCTCTGGAAACACCATATATTTT,-,TRBJ1-3,TRBV7-2,-
CASSSTGTLCKYSGNTIYF,TGTGCCAGCAGCTCAACCGGGACACTTTGCAAGTACTCTGGAAACACCATATATTTT,-,TRBJ1-3,TRBV7-3,-
CASTVDDFSGNTIYF,TGTGCCAGCACCGTAGATGACTTCTCTGGAAACACCATATATTTT,-,TRBJ1-3,TRBV9,-
CASSWLAGASEQFF,TGCGCCAGCAGCTGGTTAGCGGGAGCGTCTGAGCAGTTCTTC,once,TRBJ2-1,TRBV5-1,TRBD2
CASSSGQGYNEQFF,TGCGCCAGCAGCTCCGGACAGGGGTACAATGAGCAGTTCTTC,-,TRBJ2-1,TRBV5-1,TRBD1
CASSLSHNNYGYTF,TGTGCCAGCAGTTTAAGCCATAATAACTATGGCTACACCTTC,-,TRBJ1-2,TRBV28,-
CAISNGQGGSETQYF,TGTGCCATCAGCAACGGACAGGGTGGGTCCGAGACCCAGTACTTC,-,TRBJ2-5,TRBV10-3,TRBD1
CATRGGSYNEQFF,TGTGCCACCCGGGGGGGCTCCTACAATGAGCAGTTCTTC,once,TRBJ2-1,TRBV10-3,TRBD2
CASSLGQGKDEAFF,TGCGCCAGCAGCTTGGGGCAGGGTAAGGATGAAGCTTTCTTT,-,TRBJ1-1,TRBV5-1,-
CATSISGGAYEQYF,TGTGCCACCAGCATTAGCGGGGGGGCCTACGAGCAGTACTTC,-,TRBJ2-7,TRBV15,TRBD2
CASSQRTGGETQYF,TGTGCCAGCAGCCAGAGGACAGGGGGAGAGACCCAGTACTTC,-,TRBJ2-5,TRBV5-4,TRBD1
CASIRRDTEAFF,TGTGCCAGCATAAGGCGGGACACTGAAGCTTTCTTT,-,TRBJ1-1,TRBV6-5,-
CASKLAGGTEAFF,TGTGCCAGCAAACTGGCAGGGGGGACTGAAGCTTTCTTT,-,TRBJ1-1,TRBV7-9,TRBD1
CASSRSEGFAGANTGELFF,TGTGCCAGCAGCCGCTCGGAGGGTTTCGCGGGGGCGAACACCGGGGAGCTGTTTTTT,-,TRBJ2-2,TRBV11-3,TRBD2
CASSPGQGNDYGYTF,TGTGCCAGCTCACCCGGACAGGGAAATGACTATGGCTACACCTTC,-,TRBJ1-2,TRBV18,TRBD1
CARAGGSNTGELFF,TGTGCCAGGGCGGGGGGCAGTAACACCGGGGAGCTGTTTTTT,-,TRBJ2-2,TRBV2,TRBD2
CASSFAGEYEQYF,TGTGCCAGTAGTTTTGCGGGGGAATACGAGCAGTACTTC,-,TRBJ2-7,TRBV19,TRBD2
CASSLGEYEQYF,TGTGCCAGCAGTTTAGGGGAGTACGAGCAGTACTTC,-,TRBJ2-7,TRBV28,-
CASSLVSEQYF,TGTGCCAGCAGTTTGGTTTCCGAGCAGTACTTC,-,TRBJ2-7,TRBV28,-
CASSETGRPRGHSNQPQHF,TGTGCCAGCAGTGAAACCGGGAGGCCTAGGGGCCATAGCAATCAGCCCCAGCATTTT,-,TRBJ1-5,TRBV6-1,-
CASSLEGASGYTF,TGTGCCAGCAGCTTAGAGGGGGCGAGTGGCTACACCTTC,-,TRBJ1-2,TRBV7-2,TRBD1
CASSPGQGNTIYF,TGTGCCAGCAGCCCGGGACAGGGAAACACCATATATTTT,once,TRBJ1-3,TRBV7-9,TRBD1
CASSLVGANYGYTF,TGCGCCAGCAGCTTGGTGGGGGCTAACTATGGCTACACCTTC,-,TRBJ1-2,TRBV5-1,-
CASKRRALNTEAFF,TGTGCCAGCAAACGCAGGGCGTTGAACACTGAAGCTTTCTTT,-,TRBJ1-1,TRBV6-5,-